Shown below are 18 T cell receptor beta chains from a single sample sequenced in a study of CD8+ T cells in alopecia areata. The sample's treatment: oral pan-JAK inhibitor, 5-10 mg twice daily. RNA extraction and reverse transcription yielded cDNA as sequencing template. Some clones are missing from TCRdb's copy, which holds only in-frame ones; the method was immunoSEQ multiplex PCR. In the table there are about 200,000 clones, approximately 56% of which are singletons. The sequences come from CD4+ T cells sorted from blood, collected at week 4, from a patient treated with tofacitinib. The receptors here all came from a human donor with alopecia areata.

The chain is built from TRBV29-1 and TRBJ2-7; 9 bases line up with TRBD1. Per germline, CDR1 SQVTM and CDR2 ANQGSEA. This CDR3 region has 14 residues. Losses at the gene ends were 3 bases for V and 6 bases for J; bases not matched to a gene: 9. The CDR3 here is CSVEGDRVMGEQYF. The CDR3 DNA reads TGCAGCGTTGAGGGGGACAGGGTGATGGGCGAGCAGTACTTC.

In this sample, this clone turned up once. The V and J genes are TRBV6-1 and TRBJ1-2; D uncertain. CDR1 and CDR2 from the germline V gene are MNHNS and SASEGT. The CDR3 consists of 15 residues. Trimming pared 2 bases from V and 4 bases from J, leaving 14 bases between. CDR3 DNA: TGTGCCAGCAGTGAATTAACTCCGGGAGCCTATGGCTACACCTTC. Encoded protein: CASSELTPGAYGYTF.

V usage is TRBV28 and J usage is TRBJ1-5; D might be TRBD1 (5 bases). The germline gives CDR1 MDHEN, CDR2 SYDVKM. The CDR3 is made up of 13 amino acids. Trimming removed 1 base at V and 9 bases at J, with 10 bases between. CDR3 sequence: CASSLSGAAPQHF. The CDR3 bases are TGTGCCAGCAGTTTATCCGGGGCGGCGCCCCAGCATTTT.

The rearrangement links TRBV7-2 to TRBJ2-5; D is unclear. V gave up 1 base and J gave up 5 bases, with 8 bases separating them. The CDR3 runs to 13 residues. The germline gives CDR1 SGHTA, CDR2 FQGNSA. The CDR3 reads CASSLEDGETQYF. For the CDR3, the DNA is TGTGCCAGCAGCTTAGAGGACGGGGAGACCCAGTACTTC. The whole variable domain, filled in from reference TRBV7-2 and TRBJ2-5, reads GAGVSQSPSNKVTEKGKDVELRCDPISGHTALYWYRQSLGQGLEFLIYFQGNSAPDKSGLPSDRFSAERTGGSVSTLTIQRTQQEDSAVYLCASSLEDGETQYFGPGTRLLVL.

In this sample, this clone turned up a few times. This chain connects TRBV28 to TRBJ1-2, with D possibly TRBD1 on 5 matching bases. Germline assignment: CDR1 MDHEN and CDR2 SYDVKM. With 3 bases removed from V and 3 bases from J, the gap between germline ends came to 20 bases. The CDR3 covers 17 residues. CDR3 loop: CASSLGLGGQGDYGYTF. CDR3 nucleotides: TGTGCCAGCAGTTTGGGTCTTGGAGGGCAGGGAGACTATGGCTACACCTTC.

This clone was recorded a few times. This rearrangement joins TRBV11-2 to TRBJ1-1, with a weak D call TRBD1 (6 bases). The ends were cut back, 3 bases at V and 3 bases at J, with 11 bases in the middle. The CDR3 covers 14 residues. Per germline, CDR1 SGHAT and CDR2 FQNNGV. The CDR3 DNA sequence: TGTGCCAGCAGCTTCTGGGGGCTAGACACTGAAGCTTTCTTT. Protein product: CASSFWGLDTEAFF.

The DNA of the CDR3 is TGTGCCAGCAGCCCTTTAAGCGAGACCCAGTACTTC. Protein sequence: CASSPLSETQYF. V is TRBV7-6 and J is TRBJ2-5; D is uncertain. This CDR3 has 12 residues. Deletions cut 5 bases from V and 5 bases from J, with 9 bases between. Germline V gene data show CDR1 as SGHVS and CDR2 as FNYEAQ.

The rearrangement uses TRBV20-1 and TRBJ2-3; no firm D call. Germline CDR1 is DFQATT and CDR2 is SNEGSKA (reference sequence). V dropped 2 bases and J dropped 7 bases, with 7 bases sitting between them. The CDR3 is made up of 11 amino acids. The CDR3 here is CSARIPYTQYF. DNA for the CDR3: TGCAGTGCTAGAATACCGTATACGCAGTATTTT.

CDR3 DNA: TGTGCCAGCAGCTTGGTGGGCACAGATACGCAGTATTTT. Translating gives CASSLVGTDTQYF. This sequence joins TRBV5-6 and TRBJ2-3; D not resolved. Germline V gene lookup returns CDR1 SGHDT and CDR2 YYEEEE. Trimming pared 0 bases from V and 1 base from J, leaving 3 bases between. There are 13 residues in the CDR3.

The chain recombines TRBV4-1 with TRBJ2-1, with 12 bases fitting TRBD2. CDR1 MGHRA and CDR2 YSYEKL come from the germline V gene. There are 17 residues in the CDR3. The V segment lost 1 base and the J segment 2 bases; nucleotides outside the gene matches: 3. The CDR3 DNA sequence: TGCGCCAGCAGCCAAGTACTAGCGGGGGGTCCCTACAATGAGCAGTTCTTC. Translating gives CASSQVLAGGPYNEQFF.

This clone was counted many times. V gene TRBV5-6 combines with J gene TRBJ1-2; D gene unclear. The CDR3 consists of 12 residues. Per germline, CDR1 SGHDT and CDR2 YYEEEE. The ends were cut back, 0 bases at V and 8 bases at J, with 8 bases in the middle. CDR3 nucleotides: TGTGCCAGCAGCTTGGACCGGACGGGCTACACCTTC. Amino acids: CASSLDRTGYTF. The variable domain in full, with the rest retrieved from reference TRBV5-6 and TRBJ1-2, is DAGVTQSPTHLIKTRGQQVTLRCSPKSGHDTVSWYQQALGQGPQFIFQYYEEEERQRGNFPDRFSGHQFPNYSSELNVNALLLGDSALYLCASSLDRTGYTFGSGTRLTVV.

CDR3 sequence (DNA): TGTGCCAGCAGCAAAGACGGGGGCCCCCCAGGGACCCAGTACTTC. As protein: CASSKDGGPPGTQYF. The gene calls are TRBV9 and TRBJ2-5; either TRBD1 or TRBD2 may fit D (6 bases each). V dropped 4 bases and J dropped 7 bases, with 20 bases sitting between them. The germline V gene encodes CDR1 SGDLS and CDR2 YYNGEE. The CDR3 consists of 15 residues. The variable domain in full, completed from reference TRBV9 and TRBJ2-5, reads DSGVTQTPKHLITATGQRVTLRCSPRSGDLSVYWYQQSLDQGLQFLIQYYNGEERAKGNILERFSAQQFPDLHSELNLSSLELGDSALYFCASSKDGGPPGTQYFGPGTRLLVL.

V is TRBV6-5 and J is TRBJ1-6; 7 bases are a match to TRBD1. The CDR3 contains 14 residues. In germline, CDR1 is MNHEY, CDR2 SVGAGI. V dropped 6 bases and J dropped 8; count of bases not matched to a gene: 7. The CDR3 bases are TGTGCCAGCAGGCCCGGGACAGTTTATTCACCCCTCCACTTT. This gives the protein CASRPGTVYSPLHF.

This clone has ten or more counts. V usage is TRBV28 and J usage is TRBJ2-1; D gene ambiguous. CDR3 size: 14 residues. Trimming removed 3 bases at V and 6 bases at J, with 12 bases between. Germline V gene lookup returns CDR1 MDHEN and CDR2 SYDVKM. The CDR3 DNA is TGTGCCAGCAGTTTTCTTTCTGGCCGCAATGAGCAGTTCTTC. Its protein is CASSFLSGRNEQFF.

V usage is TRBV29-1 and J usage is TRBJ1-1; 7 positions match TRBD1. The germline gives CDR1 SQVTM, CDR2 ANQGSEA. The CDR3 is made up of 14 amino acids. V shed 3 bases and J 1 base; nucleotides not matched to a gene: 5. The CDR3 protein is CSVDTTGPNTEAFF. DNA of the CDR3: TGCAGCGTTGATACGACAGGGCCGAACACTGAAGCTTTCTTT.

The chain uses TRBV11-2 and TRBJ1-5; D remains ambiguous. CDR1 is SGHAT, CDR2 FQNNGV, per germline. This CDR3 contains 15 residues. V was trimmed by 1 base and J by 1 base, leaving 8 bases between them. DNA of the CDR3: TGTGCCAGCAGCTTAGCCCAAGGGAGCAATCAGCCCCAGCATTTT. Translated: CASSLAQGSNQPQHF.

The chain couples TRBV7-2 to TRBJ1-5; 7 positions match TRBD1. V dropped 5 bases and J dropped 1; count of bases not matched to a gene: 5. The V gene's germline CDR1 is SGHTA and CDR2 FQGNSA. The CDR3 extends over 15 amino acids. CDR3 sequence: CASSQTGSSNQPQHF. The CDR3, as DNA: TGTGCCAGCAGCCAGACAGGGAGCAGCAATCAGCCCCAGCATTTT.

This clone was counted a few times. This chain connects TRBV2 to TRBJ2-6; D might be TRBD1 (6 bases). Germline V gene data show CDR1 as SNHLY and CDR2 as FYNNEI. V gave up 5 bases and J gave up 2 bases, with 10 bases separating them. The length of the CDR3 is 15 residues. The CDR3 sequence: CASSQQGTGANVLTF. The CDR3 coding sequence is TGTGCCAGCAGTCAACAGGGTACTGGGGCCAACGTCCTGACTTTC.